This TCR beta chain emerged from a study of blood T cell repertoires in COVID-19. Germline V gene data show CDR1 as SGHRS and CDR2 as YFSETQ. V shed 2 bases, J shed 0 bases, and the junction held 5 bases outside the gene matches. The CDR3 is 15 residues long. Only in-frame clones appear in the TCRdb table, and some are missing; sequencing was by immunoSEQ multiplex PCR. The sample holds fewer than 75,000 clones, roughly nine tenths seen once. The genes are TRBV5-1 and TRBJ2-7, with 7 positions matching TRBD2. Material: peripheral blood. The receptor was isolated from a man aged 50 to 60 with active COVID-19. The CDR3 spells CASSLSGVSSYEQYF. CDR3 DNA: TGCGCCAGCAGCTTAAGCGGGGTAAGCTCCTACGAGCAGTACTTC.